This T cell receptor (beta chain) was sequenced during a study of T cells in Graves' hyperthyroidism and ophthalmopathy. Findings and caveats of the study: Appearing also in blood were most of the thyroid clonotypes expanded above 0.001. The model identified upcoming ophthalmopathy a median about six months ahead of onset.

RNA transcripts gave rise to amplified TCR beta CDR3 regions. A set of HTBI primers served as the primers for a first-round RT-PCR of the TCR CDR3. TCRdb reanalysed the multiplex PCR reads using MiXCR and keeps one entry per CDR3 protein. This sample carries over 700,000 distinct CDR3 sequences, more than 30% of them seen once, and the ten largest clones take 7% to 10%. In the case of this clonotype: Its specificity is not known.

The V gene end was trimmed by 4 bases and the J gene end by 4 bases; junction bases not matched to a gene: 7. Germline assignment: CDR1 SGDLS and CDR2 YYNGEE. The CDR3 is made up of 15 amino acids. PBMCs were sourced from approximately 9.3 ml fresh peripheral blood. Sequencing was carried out using blood. This rearrangement joins TRBV9 to TRBJ2-2; 7 bases line up with TRBD1. This sequence originates from a young man with Graves' hyperthyroidism. The CDR3 DNA sequence: TGTGCCAGCAGCCACTGGGGGACAGTCACCGGGGAGCTGTTTTTT. It translates to CASSHWGTVTGELFF.